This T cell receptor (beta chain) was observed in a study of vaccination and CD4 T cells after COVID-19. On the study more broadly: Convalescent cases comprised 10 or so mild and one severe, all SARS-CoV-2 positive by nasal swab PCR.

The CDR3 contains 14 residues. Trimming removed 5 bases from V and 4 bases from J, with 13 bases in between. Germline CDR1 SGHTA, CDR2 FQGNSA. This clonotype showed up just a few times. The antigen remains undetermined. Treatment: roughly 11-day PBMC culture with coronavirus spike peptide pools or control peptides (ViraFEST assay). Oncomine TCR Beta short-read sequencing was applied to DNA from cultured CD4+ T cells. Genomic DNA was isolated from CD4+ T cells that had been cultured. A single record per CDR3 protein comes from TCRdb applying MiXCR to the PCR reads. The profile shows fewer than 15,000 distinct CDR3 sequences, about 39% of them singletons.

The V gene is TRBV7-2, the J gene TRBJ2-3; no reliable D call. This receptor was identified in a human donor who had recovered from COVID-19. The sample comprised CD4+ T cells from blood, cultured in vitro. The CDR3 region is CASSPHGYPDTQYF. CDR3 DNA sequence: TGTGCCAGCAGCCCCCACGGCTATCCAGATACGCAGTATTTT.